Listed below are T cell receptor beta chains from one sample, sequenced in a study of technical replicates of blood from a few donors. TCRdb keeps only in-frame clones here, not all; method: immunoSEQ multiplex PCR. This table has 80,000 to 95,000 clones, approximately 95% appearing once. Sequences were obtained from T cells isolated from PBMCs. The origin of the receptors is a human donor in good health. The CDR3 runs from the conserved cysteine through the conserved F or W. D genes are given only for firm matches. The size of a clone is reported for some rows only, either as once, few or many, or as a class for expanded clones.

CASSYSGTSGKEQFF TGTGCCAGCAGTTACTCAGGCACTAGCGGGAAAGAGCAGTTCTTC TRBJ2-1 TRBV6-5 TRBD2 -
CASSLSGGRSYEQYF TGCGCCAGCAGCCTAAGCGGGGGGCGCTCCTACGAGCAGTACTTC TRBJ2-7 TRBV5-1 TRBD2 -
CASSLIRETDTQYF TGTGCCAGCAGCTTAATCCGGGAGACAGATACGCAGTATTTT TRBJ2-3 TRBV7-6 - -
CASSRTGNQPQHF TGTGCCAGCAGCCGGACAGGCAATCAGCCCCAGCATTTT TRBJ1-5 TRBV5-6 - -
CASSEDRYKQYF TGTGCCAGCAGCGAGGACAGGTATAAGCAGTACTTC TRBJ2-7 TRBV14 TRBD1 -
CATLSGGSPLHF TGTGCCACCCTTTCAGGCGGGTCACCCCTCCACTTT TRBJ1-6 TRBV2 - -
CASGTGGVFYSGANVLTF TGTGCCAGCGGGACAGGGGGCGTTTTTTACTCTGGGGCCAACGTCCTGACTTTC TRBJ2-6 TRBV19 TRBD1 -
CASGGSTTNEKLFF TGTGCCAGCGGTGGGAGCACAACTAATGAAAAACTGTTTTTT TRBJ1-4 TRBV6-5 - once
CASSPAEGPGDTEAFF TGCGCCAGCAGCCCGGCAGAGGGACCGGGGGACACTGAAGCTTTCTTT TRBJ1-1 TRBV5-1 - -
CASSPAGTVGQGANSPLHF TGTGCCAGCTCACCAGCCGGGACAGTCGGCCAGGGGGCTAATTCACCCCTCCACTTT TRBJ1-6 TRBV18 TRBD1 -
CASSLDRGPYNEQFF TGTGCCAGCAGTCTAGACAGGGGGCCTTACAATGAGCAGTTCTTC TRBJ2-1 TRBV6-6 TRBD1 -
CASSPQTLSYEQYF TGTGCCAGCAGCCCTCAGACTCTTTCCTACGAGCAGTACTTC TRBJ2-7 TRBV9 - -
CASRIPTVGSNEQFF TGTGCCAGCAGAATACCAACAGTGGGTAGCAATGAGCAGTTCTTC TRBJ2-1 TRBV5-4 - -
CASRPGQGFNEQFF TGTGCCAGCAGACCGGGACAGGGGTTCAATGAGCAGTTCTTC TRBJ2-1 TRBV6-5 TRBD1 -
CASSYKGADYGYTF TGTGCCAGCAGTTACAAGGGGGCGGACTATGGCTACACCTTC TRBJ1-2 TRBV6-5 TRBD1 -
CATSRVAGGNNSPLHF TGTGCCACCAGCAGAGTGGCAGGGGGTAATAATTCACCCCTCCACTTT TRBJ1-6 TRBV15 TRBD1 -
CASSSTSGRAGFVLRITDTQYF TGTGCCAGCAGTTCGACTAGCGGGAGGGCAGGTTTTGTTCTAAGAATCACAGATACGCAGTATTTT TRBJ2-3 TRBV27 TRBD2 -
CASSSYRTSLADTQYF TGTGCCAGCAGTTCTTACCGGACTAGTCTGGCAGATACGCAGTATTTT TRBJ2-3 TRBV6-5 TRBD2 -
CATSSGTEAFF TGTGCCACCAGCTCGGGGACTGAAGCTTTCTTT TRBJ1-1 TRBV15 - -
CAWSVDSDSNTEAFF TGTGCCTGGAGTGTAGACTCGGACAGTAACACTGAAGCTTTCTTT TRBJ1-1 TRBV30 - few
CSAGGGAFF TGCAGTGCAGGGGGAGGGGCTTTCTTT TRBJ1-1 TRBV20-1 - few
CASGQSGGRNQPQHF TGTGCCAGCGGCCAATCGGGGGGCCGAAATCAGCCCCAGCATTTT TRBJ1-5 TRBV6-5 - -
CASTAPGVSDTEAFF TGTGCCAGCACCGCCCCGGGGGTTAGTGACACTGAAGCTTTCTTT TRBJ1-1 TRBV7-9 - -
CASSLEGALGYTF TGTGCCAGCAGCTTAGAAGGGGCACTTGGCTACACCTTC TRBJ1-2 TRBV7-9 - -
CSVRDRVDNEQFF TGCAGCGTCCGGGACAGGGTTGACAATGAGCAGTTCTTC TRBJ2-1 TRBV29-1 TRBD1 -
CASSLSSGQYNSPLHF TGTGCCAGCAGCTTAAGTTCAGGGCAATATAATTCACCCCTCCACTTT TRBJ1-6 TRBV7-8 - -
CASSHISGLGGNTIYF TGTGCCAGCAGCCATATAAGCGGGCTCGGAGGAAACACCATATATTTT TRBJ1-3 TRBV7-3 - -
CASSQDQGWDYGYTF TGTGCCAGCAGCCAAGATCAGGGGTGGGACTATGGCTACACCTTC TRBJ1-2 TRBV4-2 - -
CASIRGANVLTF TGTGCCAGCATACGGGGGGCCAACGTCCTGACTTTC TRBJ2-6 TRBV21-1 - -
CASRARGQREYIDTQYF TGTGCCAGCAGAGCAAGAGGACAGCGGGAGTATATAGATACGCAGTATTTT TRBJ2-3 TRBV7-9 TRBD2 once
CASTLEGRAYEQYF TGTGCCAGCACCCTGGAGGGCAGGGCCTACGAGCAGTACTTC TRBJ2-7 TRBV5-4 - -
CASSGGFGTSTDTQYF TGTGCCAGCAGCGGGGGGTTCGGGACTAGCACAGATACGCAGTATTTT TRBJ2-3 TRBV9 - -
CAISGSSVTGEQFF TGTGCCATCAGTGGGTCTAGCGTAACGGGTGAGCAGTTCTTC TRBJ2-1 TRBV10-3 - -
CASSNLNSGRGYEQYF TGTGCCAGCAGTAACCTCAATAGCGGGAGAGGATACGAGCAGTACTTC TRBJ2-7 TRBV25-1 TRBD2 -
CASSAMGHPEGGYTF TGTGCCAGCAGCGCCATGGGACACCCAGAAGGAGGCTACACCTTC TRBJ1-2 TRBV9 - -
CASSYRQTYGYTF TGTGCCAGCAGTTACCGACAGACCTATGGCTACACCTTC TRBJ1-2 TRBV6-5 - -
CASSSIGGGIHTEAFF TGTGCCAGCAGCTCCATAGGTGGGGGGATCCACACTGAAGCTTTCTTT TRBJ1-1 TRBV7-9 - -
CASSLPPGENTEAFF TGTGCCAGTAGTCTACCCCCCGGAGAGAACACTGAAGCTTTCTTT TRBJ1-1 TRBV19 - -
CASSGRTQSYEQYF TGTGCCAGCAGCGGGAGGACTCAATCCTACGAGCAGTACTTC TRBJ2-7 TRBV6-1 TRBD2 -